Presented here are 10 T cell receptor beta chains from one specimen sequenced in a study of T cells in Graves' hyperthyroidism and ophthalmopathy. The TCR beta CDR3 regions underwent amplification using RNA transcripts as the source. A first-round RT-PCR of the TCR CDR3 used the HTBI primer set. TCRdb itself ran the multiplex PCR reads through MiXCR, one entry per CDR3 protein. The sample has about 290,000 distinct CDR3 sequences; about 15% are singletons. Source material: blood. The origin of the receptors is a man aged 25 to 40 with Graves' hyperthyroidism.

The J gene is TRBJ1-1, the V gene TRBV28; D call uncertain. There are 12 residues in the CDR3. V was pared by 6 bases and J by 0 bases, with 5 bases between. CDR1 MDHEN and CDR2 SYDVKM come from the germline V gene. DNA for the CDR3: TGTGCCAGCAGGGCTTTGAACACTGAAGCTTTCTTT. This encodes CASRALNTEAFF. Drawing the rest from reference TRBV28 and TRBJ1-1, the complete variable domain is DVKVTQSSRYLVKRTGEKVFLECVQDMDHENMFWYRQDPGLGLRLIYFSYDVKMKEKGDIPEGYSVSREKKERFSLILESASTNQTSMYLCASRALNTEAFFGQGTRLTVV.

This clonotype was found many times. The chain links TRBV30 to TRBJ2-7; D perhaps matches TRBD1 (5 bases). The length of the CDR3 is 13 residues. Trimming took 4 bases from V and 3 from J, leaving 13 bases between them. Germline V gives CDR1 GTSNPN, CDR2 SVGIG (reference sequence). The CDR3 DNA reads as TGTGCCTGGAAGCCAGGGCCGAACTACGAGCAGTACTTC. Encoded protein: CAWKPGPNYEQYF.

This clonotype was counted at least ten times. This sequence joins TRBV28 and TRBJ2-7, with D perhaps TRBD2 (6 bases). V was cut by 7 bases and J by 6 bases, with 10 bases left in between. Germline V gene sequence: CDR1 MDHEN, CDR2 SYDVKM. This CDR3 region has 11 residues. The CDR3 DNA follows: TGTGCCAGCACCGAGGAGGGCGAGCAGTACTTC. It codes for CASTEEGEQYF.

The genes are TRBV4-1 and TRBJ1-4; D remains unclear. Trimming pared 1 base from V and 8 bases from J, leaving 11 bases between. Per germline, CDR1 MGHRA and CDR2 YSYEKL. The CDR3 extends over 14 amino acids. Here the CDR3 reads CASSQGAPAEKLFF. The CDR3 nucleotides are TGCGCCAGCAGCCAAGGGGCCCCTGCGGAAAAACTGTTTTTT.

This clonotype was seen at least ten times. This chain joins TRBV20-1 and TRBJ2-1; D may correspond to TRBD1 or TRBD2 (5 bases each). CDR1 is DFQATT, CDR2 SNEGSKA, per germline (reference sequence). Trimming cost V 4 bases and J 0 bases, with 10 bases left between them. The CDR3 totals 14 residues. CDR3 bases: TGCAGTGCTATTAGGGGAGCCTCCTACAATGAGCAGTTCTTC. This translates into CSAIRGASYNEQFF.

This clonotype has a count of ten or more. The V gene is TRBV3-1, the J gene TRBJ1-6, with TRBD1 matching 8 bases. Germline V gene sequence: CDR1 LGHDT, CDR2 YNNKEL (reference sequence). CDR3 length equals 14 residues. The junction had 3 bases not matched to a gene; V was cut back by 5 bases and J by 6 bases. The CDR3 nucleotides are TGTGCCAGCAGCACGGACAGGGTTAATTCACCCCTCCACTTT. Amino acid sequence: CASSTDRVNSPLHF. Together with reference TRBV3-1 and TRBJ1-6, the CDR3 gives the full variable domain: DTAVSQTPKYLVTQMGNDKSIKCEQNLGHDTMYWYKQDSKKFLKIMFSYNNKELIINETVPNRFSPKSPDKAHLNLHINSLELGDSAVYFCASSTDRVNSPLHFGNGTRLTVT.

This clonotype appeared once. The chain couples TRBV7-2 to TRBJ2-3; D ambiguous. Germline V gene data show CDR1 as SGHTA and CDR2 as FQGNSA. V dropped 1 base and J dropped 6 bases, with 14 bases sitting between them. CDR3 length: 15 amino acids. Here the CDR3 reads CASSLVFGMYDTQYF. The CDR3 nucleotides are TGTGCCAGCAGCTTAGTTTTTGGGATGTACGATACGCAGTATTTT.

In its sample, this clonotype was seen a few times. The chain links TRBV6-1 to TRBJ2-1; D is perhaps TRBD2 (5 bases). Trimming removed 3 bases at V and 5 bases at J, with 11 bases between. The V gene's germline CDR1 is MNHNS and CDR2 SASEGT. The CDR3 covers 14 residues. The CDR3 loop reads CASSDKDSHNEQFF. The CDR3 nucleotides are TGTGCCAGCAGTGATAAGGACTCTCACAATGAGCAGTTCTTC.

The chain combines TRBV11-2 with TRBJ2-1; no clear D. CDR3 length: 11 amino acids. Germline CDR1 reads SGHAT; CDR2 reads FQNNGV. The V end lost 3 bases, the J end lost 9 bases, and 6 bases lay between the germline ends. CDR3 protein: CASSFTVEQFF. The CDR3 DNA reads TGTGCCAGCAGCTTTACGGTTGAGCAGTTCTTC.

This clonotype was seen many times. V is TRBV28 and J is TRBJ2-3; D ambiguous. Germline V lookup: CDR1 MDHEN, CDR2 SYDVKM. This CDR3 is 14 amino acids long. With 4 bases removed from V and 2 bases from J, the gap between germline ends came to 10 bases. The CDR3, as DNA: TGTGCCAGCAGTTCTGCGAGGACCACAGATACGCAGTATTTT. The encoded protein is CASSSARTTDTQYF.